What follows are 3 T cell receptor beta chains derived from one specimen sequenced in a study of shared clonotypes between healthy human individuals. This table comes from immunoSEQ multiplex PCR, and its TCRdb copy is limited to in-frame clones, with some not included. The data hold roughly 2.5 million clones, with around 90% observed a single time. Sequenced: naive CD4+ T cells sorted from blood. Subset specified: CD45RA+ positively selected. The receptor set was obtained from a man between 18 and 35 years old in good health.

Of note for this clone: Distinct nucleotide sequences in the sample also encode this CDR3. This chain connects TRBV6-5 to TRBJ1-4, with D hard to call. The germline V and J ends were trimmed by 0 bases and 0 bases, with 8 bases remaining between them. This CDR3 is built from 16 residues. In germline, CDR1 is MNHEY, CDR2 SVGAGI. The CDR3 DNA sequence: TGTGCCAGCAGTTACTCGAGAGGAACAACTAATGAAAAACTGTTTTTT. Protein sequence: CASSYSRGTTNEKLFF.

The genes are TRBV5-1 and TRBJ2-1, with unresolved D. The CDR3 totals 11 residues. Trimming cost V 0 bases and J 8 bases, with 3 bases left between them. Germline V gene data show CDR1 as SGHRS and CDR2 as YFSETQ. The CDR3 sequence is CASSLDHEQFF. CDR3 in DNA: TGCGCCAGCAGCTTGGACCATGAGCAGTTCTTC.

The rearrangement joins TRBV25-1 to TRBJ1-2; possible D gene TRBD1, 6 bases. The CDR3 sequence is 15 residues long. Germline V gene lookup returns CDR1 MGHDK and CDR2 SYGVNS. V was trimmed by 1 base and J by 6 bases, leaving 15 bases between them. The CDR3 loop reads CASSEFGGHADGYTF. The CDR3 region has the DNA TGTGCCAGCAGTGAATTTGGGGGACACGCCGATGGCTACACCTTC.